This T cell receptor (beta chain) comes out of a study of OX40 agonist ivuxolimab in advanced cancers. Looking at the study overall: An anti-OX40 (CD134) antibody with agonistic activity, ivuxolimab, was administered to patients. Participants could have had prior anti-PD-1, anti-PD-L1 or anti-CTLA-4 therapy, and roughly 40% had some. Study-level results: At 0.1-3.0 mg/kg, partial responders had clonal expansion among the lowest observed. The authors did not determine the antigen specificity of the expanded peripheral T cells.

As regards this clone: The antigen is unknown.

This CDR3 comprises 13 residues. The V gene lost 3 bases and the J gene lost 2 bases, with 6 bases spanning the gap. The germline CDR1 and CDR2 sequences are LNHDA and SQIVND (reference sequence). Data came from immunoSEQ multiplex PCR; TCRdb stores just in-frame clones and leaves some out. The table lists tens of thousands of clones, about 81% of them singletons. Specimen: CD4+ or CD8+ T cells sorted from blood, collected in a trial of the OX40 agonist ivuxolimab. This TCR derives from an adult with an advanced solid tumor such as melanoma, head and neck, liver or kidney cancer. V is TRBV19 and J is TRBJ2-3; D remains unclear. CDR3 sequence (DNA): TGTGCCAGTAGTATGACCCTCACAGATACGCAGTATTTT. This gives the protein CASSMTLTDTQYF. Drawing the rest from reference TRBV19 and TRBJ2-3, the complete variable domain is DGGITQSPKYLFRKEGQNVTLSCEQNLNHDAMYWYRQDPGQGLRLIYYSQIVNDFQKGDIAEGYSVSREKKESFPLTVTSAQKNPTAFYLCASSMTLTDTQYFGPGTRLTVL.